Reported below is one TCR beta chain. What it binds is not known. The whole isolated RNA underwent reverse transcription, so sequencing captured expressed TCRB transcripts. Assay: immunoSEQ multiplex PCR; the TCRdb copy retains only in-frame clones and omits some. Among around 250,000 clones listed, 20% were seen once. The sample belongs to a study of beta chain features in type 1 diabetes. CD4+ cells of the naive, central memory, regulatory and stem cell-like memory types were sorted via CD45RO/CCR7/CD25/CD127/CD95/CD27. Overall study results and limits: No resolution was reached here on whether HLA type influences TCRB rearrangement. More deletions and fewer insertions at VDJ junctions were seen in type 1 diabetes patients. Among all four CD4+ subsets, Type 1 diabetes patients had TCRB CDR3s that were moderately but significantly shorter.

CDR3 length: 17 amino acids. Germline CDR1 reads SGHNT; CDR2 reads YYREEE (reference sequence). Losses at the gene ends were 4 bases for V and 0 bases for J; bases not matched to a gene: 4. The chain has TRBV5-4 and TRBJ2-1; 13 nucleotides line up with TRBD2. The receptor comes from a woman aged 40 to 50 with type 1 diabetes. Sample: naive CD4+ T cells from blood. The CDR3, as DNA: TGTGCCAGCAGCCGGGGACTAGCGGGAAACTCCTACAATGAGCAGTTCTTC. This encodes CASSRGLAGNSYNEQFF.